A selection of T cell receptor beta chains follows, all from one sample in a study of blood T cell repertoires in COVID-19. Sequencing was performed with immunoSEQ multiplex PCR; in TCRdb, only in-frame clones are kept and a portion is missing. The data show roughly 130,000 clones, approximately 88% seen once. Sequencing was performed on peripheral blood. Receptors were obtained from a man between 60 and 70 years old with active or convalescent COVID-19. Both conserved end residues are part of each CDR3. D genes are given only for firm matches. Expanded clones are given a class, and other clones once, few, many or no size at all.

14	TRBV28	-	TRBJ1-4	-	CASRQGQVNEKLFF	TGTGCCAGCCGGCAGGGCCAAGTTAATGAAAAACTGTTTTTT
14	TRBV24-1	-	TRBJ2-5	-	CATSAGYSLETQYF	TGTGCCACCAGTGCGGGATATTCCTTAGAGACCCAGTACTTC
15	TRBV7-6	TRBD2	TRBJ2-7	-	CASSPTSGITYEQYF	TGTGCCAGCAGCCCGACTAGCGGGATCACCTACGAGCAGTACTTC
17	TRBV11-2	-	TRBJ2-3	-	CASRRSIRGKGTDTQYF	TGTGCCAGCAGGAGAAGTATTCGGGGAAAGGGCACAGATACGCAGTATTTT
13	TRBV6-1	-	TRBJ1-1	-	CASTTLQGTEAFF	TGTGCCAGCACCACCTTACAGGGAACAGAAGCTTTCTTT
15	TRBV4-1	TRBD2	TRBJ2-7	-	CASSQAGTSGYEQYF	TGCGCCAGCAGCCAGGCCGGGACTAGCGGGTACGAGCAGTACTTC
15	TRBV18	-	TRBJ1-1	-	CASSPQSGAFTEAFF	TGTGCCAGCTCACCACAGTCAGGGGCCTTCACTGAAGCTTTCTTT
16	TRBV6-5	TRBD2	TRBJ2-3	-	CASSYLREGGTDTQYF	TGTGCCAGCAGTTACTTACGGGAGGGTGGGACAGATACGCAGTATTTT
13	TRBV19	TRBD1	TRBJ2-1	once	CASRDRVYNEQFF	TGTGCTTCCCGGGACAGGGTCTACAATGAGCAGTTCTTC
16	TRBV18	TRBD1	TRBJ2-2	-	CASSKSGQGSTGELFF	TGTGCCAGCTCCAAATCGGGACAGGGCAGCACCGGGGAGCTGTTTTTT
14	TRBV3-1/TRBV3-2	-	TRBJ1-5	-	CASSQTGIQQPQHF	TGTGCCAGCAGCCAAACAGGGATTCAACAGCCCCAGCATTTT
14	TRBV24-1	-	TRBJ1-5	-	CATAQGPPNQPQHF	TGTGCCACGGCACAGGGTCCTCCTAATCAGCCCCAGCATTTT
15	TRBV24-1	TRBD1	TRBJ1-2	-	CATSGFNRGLYGYTF	TGTGCCACCAGTGGTTTTAACAGGGGGCTTTATGGCTACACCTTC
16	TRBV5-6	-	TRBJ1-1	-	CASSLYGRALNTEAFF	TGTGCCAGCAGCTTGTACGGGCGGGCCTTGAACACTGAAGCTTTCTTT
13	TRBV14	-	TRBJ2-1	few	CASSQVWPDEQFF	TGTGCCAGCAGCCAAGTTTGGCCTGATGAGCAGTTCTTC
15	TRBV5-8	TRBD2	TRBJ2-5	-	CASSVGLAGRETQYF	TGTGCCAGCAGCGTGGGACTAGCGGGACGGGAGACCCAGTACTTC
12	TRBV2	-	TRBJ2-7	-	CASRQDSYEQYF	TGTGCCAGCAGGCAGGATTCCTACGAGCAGTACTTC
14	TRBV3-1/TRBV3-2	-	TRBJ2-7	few	CASSQGAIVTEQYF	TGTGCCAGCAGCCAAGGAGCTATCGTAACCGAGCAGTACTTC
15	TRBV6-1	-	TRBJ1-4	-	CASSEVRGSNEKLFF	TGTGCCAGCAGTGAAGTCCGGGGGAGTAATGAAAAACTGTTTTTT
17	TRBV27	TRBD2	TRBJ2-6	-	CASSMTSGRSGANVLTF	TGTGCCAGCAGTATGACTAGCGGGCGGTCTGGGGCCAACGTCCTGACTTTC
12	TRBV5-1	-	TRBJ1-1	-	CASGASGSEAFF	TGCGCCAGCGGCGCTTCGGGTTCGGAAGCTTTCTTT
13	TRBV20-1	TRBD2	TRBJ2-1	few	CSASNGGNAEQFF	TGCAGTGCTAGTAACGGGGGGAATGCTGAGCAGTTCTTC
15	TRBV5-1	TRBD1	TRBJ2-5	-	CASSRRTGAQETQYF	TGCGCCAGCAGCAGAAGGACAGGGGCCCAAGAGACCCAGTACTTC
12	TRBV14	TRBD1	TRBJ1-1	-	CASSLQGAEAFF	TGTGCCAGCAGCCTACAGGGGGCTGAAGCTTTCTTT
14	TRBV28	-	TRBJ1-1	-	CASSSHAANTEAFF	TGTGCCAGCAGTTCTCATGCGGCCAACACTGAAGCTTTCTTT